A single sample is the source of the 9 T cell receptor beta chains below, sequenced in a study of identical twins. In TCRdb, the 5' RACE reads were re-called with MiXCR into one record per CDR3 protein. The sample includes 1.5 million to 2 million distinct CDR3 sequences, less than 40% of them seen just once. Sequencing input: cord blood. These receptor sequences come from a newborn girl in good health.

V usage is TRBV20-1 and J usage is TRBJ1-2, with D possibly matching TRBD1 (5 bases). The V and J ends lost 3 bases and 4 bases respectively, with 9 bases between them. Germline CDR1 DFQATT, CDR2 SNEGSKA (reference sequence). This CDR3 has 12 amino acids. The CDR3 DNA is TGCAGTGCTAGTGAGGACATCTATGGCTACACCTTC. This sequence encodes CSASEDIYGYTF.

A word on this clonotype: It is unclear where the CDR3 begins or ends on the DNA, so no DNA is shown, and the CDR3 is as TCRdb lists it. The chain employs TRBV29-1 and TRBJ2-2; TRBD2 is taken as the D call from the table, unchecked against the DNA. The length of the CDR3 is 15 amino acids, counting both ends. CDR1 is SQVTM, CDR2 ANQGSEA, per germline. CDR3 region: CSVRFGDSNTGELFF.

This chain connects TRBV24-1 to TRBJ2-1, with unresolved D. Germline-derived CDR1 and CDR2 are KGHDR and SFDVKD. The CDR3 consists of 15 residues. The V end lost 9 bases, the J end lost 0 bases, and 14 bases lay between the germline ends. The CDR3 is CATASLVHSYNEQFF. The CDR3 nucleotides read TGTGCCACCGCATCTCTAGTACACTCCTACAATGAGCAGTTCTTC.

The chain recombines TRBV12-3 or TRBV12-4 with TRBJ2-7, with no clear D. Trimming pared 6 bases from V and 0 bases from J, leaving 9 bases between. This CDR3 spans 13 amino acids. This CDR3 reads CASRPPGSYEQYF. In DNA form, the CDR3 reads TGTGCCAGCAGGCCCCCGGGCTCCTACGAGCAGTACTTC.

This clonotype has more than one count but fewer than ten. The chain is built from TRBV18 and TRBJ2-5; no clear D. V lost 2 bases and J 7 bases, leaving 11 bases between the germline ends. Germline CDR1 reads KGHSH; CDR2 reads LQKENI. The CDR3 contains 13 residues. The CDR3 region has the DNA TGTGCCAGCTCACCAGGGCAAGAAGGGACCCAGTACTTC. Translating gives CASSPGQEGTQYF.

This clonotype occurred a few times. V is TRBV7-6 and J is TRBJ2-3; 7 bases match TRBD2. This CDR3 is 16 amino acids long. Trimming took 1 base from V and 2 from J; bases not matched to a gene: 6. Per the germline V gene, CDR1 is SGHVS and CDR2 is FNYEAQ. CDR3 bases: TGTGCCAGCAGCTTAGAGTGGCGGGGGTACACAGATACGCAGTATTTT. Amino acid sequence: CASSLEWRGYTDTQYF.

This clonotype has just a few counts. This chain joins TRBV20-1 and TRBJ2-4; 14 bases agree with TRBD2. V lost 5 bases and J lost 0; bases outside the gene matches: 12. The CDR3 sequence is 19 residues long. CDR1 DFQATT and CDR2 SNEGSKA come from the germline V gene (reference sequence). The CDR3 DNA reads as TGCAGTGCTGGGGGGACTAGCGGGGGCCGGGAGCTAGCCAAAAACATTCAGTACTTC. Protein sequence: CSAGGTSGGRELAKNIQYF.

This clonotype turned up a few times. The genes are TRBV28 and TRBJ2-7; D is uncertain. Per germline, CDR1 MDHEN and CDR2 SYDVKM. The CDR3 loop spans 15 amino acids. V lost 4 bases to trimming and J lost 5 bases, with 18 bases between them. CDR3: CASSSPMMGPHEQYF. In nucleotides, the CDR3 is TGTGCCAGCAGTTCCCCCATGATGGGCCCACACGAGCAGTACTTC.

This clonotype was seen at least ten times. The rearrangement uses TRBV11-2 and TRBJ2-1; D tentatively fits TRBD1 or TRBD2 (6 bases each). Per the germline V gene, CDR1 is SGHAT and CDR2 is FQNNGV. The ends were cut back, 4 bases at V and 2 bases at J, with 21 bases in the middle. The CDR3 consists of 18 residues. The CDR3 region has the DNA TGTGCCAGCAGCTCATTGAGGGGGGCCCTAAAAGCCTACAATGAGCAGTTCTTC. This gives the protein CASSSLRGALKAYNEQFF.